The 25 T cell receptor beta chains below come from one sample, sequenced in a study of T cells in Graves' hyperthyroidism and ophthalmopathy. Amplified TCR beta CDR3 regions came from RNA transcripts. A first-round RT-PCR of the TCR CDR3 used the HTBI primer set. Each CDR3 protein gets one entry after TCRdb re-called the multiplex PCR reads with MiXCR. This sample has some 300,000 distinct CDR3 sequences, with 15% to 20% found just once. Sequenced sample: blood. These receptors were obtained from a man in his forties or fifties with Graves' ophthalmopathy.

This clonotype was detected ten times or more. This rearrangement joins TRBV20-1 to TRBJ2-7; 8 bases match TRBD2. The CDR3 length is 14 residues. Trimming took 2 bases from V and 6 from J; bases not matched to a gene: 9. Germline values: CDR1 DFQATT, CDR2 SNEGSKA (reference sequence). CDR3 in DNA: TGCAGTGCTAGAAGTGGGCTAGCGGGTGTCGAGCAGTACTTC. This codes for CSARSGLAGVEQYF.

Concerning this clonotype: A read error may be the cause here, since a much bigger clone is one base away. The chain couples TRBV7-2 to TRBJ1-2; no clear D gene. The V gene's germline CDR1 is SGHTA and CDR2 FQGNSA. The CDR3 is made up of 12 amino acids. The CDR3 nucleotides are TGTGCCAGCAGCTTATGGGGTTATGGCTACGCCTTC. Its protein is CASSLWGYGYAF.

The sample holds many counts of this clonotype. The chain is built from TRBV5-1 and TRBJ2-3, with TRBD1 matching over 9 bases. CDR1 is SGHRS and CDR2 is YFSETQ in the germline V gene. This CDR3 is 16 amino acids long. V trimming: 4 bases; J trimming: 4 bases; junction bases outside the gene matches: 10. Here the CDR3 reads CASSRLGTGQADTQYF. CDR3 in DNA: TGCGCCAGCAGCCGACTCGGGACAGGGCAGGCAGATACGCAGTATTTT.

This clonotype was counted many times. The V and J genes are TRBV28 and TRBJ2-7; TRBD2 aligns across 7 bases. CDR3 size: 13 residues. Germline loops: CDR1 MDHEN, CDR2 SYDVKM. Trimming cost V 3 bases and J 6 bases; bases outside gene matches: 5. The CDR3 protein is CASSLVGGSEQYF. CDR3 bases: TGTGCCAGCAGTTTGGTGGGAGGGAGCGAGCAGTACTTC.

The rearrangement uses TRBV10-1 and TRBJ2-2, with D perhaps TRBD2 (5 bases). With 0 bases removed from V and 4 bases from J, the gap between germline ends came to 12 bases. Germline values: CDR1 WNHNN, CDR2 SYGVQD (reference sequence). This CDR3 has 16 amino acids. CDR3 protein: CASSESRGSGTGELFF. The CDR3 DNA reads as TGCGCCAGCAGTGAGTCACGGGGTTCGGGCACCGGGGAGCTGTTTTTT.

Comments on this clonotype: This may be a read error, as it is one base from a much larger clone. V is TRBV5-1 and J is TRBJ2-2, with 7 positions matching TRBD2. Trimming cost V 4 bases and J 6 bases; bases outside gene matches: 9. From germline, CDR1 is SGHRS and CDR2 YFSETQ. The CDR3 length is 15 residues. The DNA of the CDR3 is TGCGCCAGCAGCGGTGGCGGGAGTAGCGCCGGGGAGCTGTTTTTT. It is translated as CASSGGGSSAGELFF.

This clonotype has ten or more counts. The chain recombines TRBV10-1 with TRBJ2-1, with TRBD2 matching 10 bases. This CDR3 contains 13 residues. Unmatched junction bases numbered 3, after V lost 5 bases and J lost 8 bases. Germline V gene data show CDR1 as WNHNN and CDR2 as SYGVQD (reference sequence). CDR3 DNA sequence: TGCGCCAGCAGTACTAGCGGGAAGGATGAGCAGTTCTTC. It specifies CASSTSGKDEQFF.

The count of this clonotype is one. A much bigger clone sits one base away, suggesting this may be a read error. The V gene is TRBV18, the J gene TRBJ2-5; D unclear. Germline V lookup: CDR1 KGHSH, CDR2 LQKENI. The CDR3 covers 13 residues. CDR3 nucleotide sequence: TGTGCCAGTTACGGAGAAAGGCAAGAGGCCCAGTACTTC. It is translated as CASYGERQEAQYF.

Here the CDR3 reads CASSSPGYRETQYF. In nucleotides, the CDR3 is TGTGCCAGCAGCTCTCCAGGGTACAGGGAGACCCAGTACTTC. The V and J genes are TRBV7-9 and TRBJ2-5, with a possible D match to TRBD1 (5 bases). Trimming stripped 4 bases from V and 5 bases from J, with 14 bases between. This CDR3 is 14 amino acids long. The germline V gene encodes CDR1 SEHNR and CDR2 FQNEAQ (reference sequence).

This clonotype was recorded at least ten times. The V gene is TRBV28, the J gene TRBJ2-7; 13 nucleotides line up with TRBD2. With 6 bases clipped from V and 5 bases from J, the junction kept 10 bases outside the gene matches. From germline, CDR1 is MDHEN and CDR2 SYDVKM. The CDR3 covers 16 residues. The CDR3 sequence: CASRPTGLAGIDEQYF. The CDR3 DNA follows: TGTGCCAGCAGACCAACGGGACTAGCGGGAATCGACGAGCAGTACTTC.

This clonotype was counted at least ten times. J is TRBJ2-1 and V is TRBV11-2; 8 positions match TRBD1. Per germline, CDR1 SGHAT and CDR2 FQNNGV. J gave up 0 bases and V 6 bases, and 4 bases lay outside the gene matches. The CDR3 is 15 amino acids. CDR3 protein: CASRPGQGSYNEQFF. DNA for the CDR3: TGTGCCAGCAGACCCGGACAGGGCTCCTACAATGAGCAGTTCTTC.

This clonotype was observed a handful of times. The chain is built from TRBV10-3 and TRBJ1-5; perhaps TRBD1 as D (5 bases). Germline loops: CDR1 ENHRY, CDR2 SYGVKD. There are 15 residues in the CDR3. V was trimmed by 3 bases and J by 2 bases, leaving 11 bases between them. CDR3: CAISEGRGGNQPQHF. In DNA form, the CDR3 reads TGTGCCATCAGTGAAGGCCGGGGGGGCAATCAGCCCCAGCATTTT.

The V call is TRBV10-2, the J call TRBJ2-3; 10 positions match TRBD2. This CDR3 is 17 amino acids long. V lost 10 bases, J lost 1 base, and 14 bases stayed unmatched. Looked up from germline, CDR1 is WSHSY and CDR2 is SAAADI. CDR3 coding DNA: TGCGCCACCTCTAGCGGGAGAGGACTGAGGGGCACAGATACGCAGTATTTT. Residues: CATSSGRGLRGTDTQYF.

This clonotype was seen only a few times. The V and J genes are TRBV9 and TRBJ2-1; D is unresolved. V was pared by 0 bases and J by 9 bases, with 10 bases between. CDR3 length: 13 amino acids. CDR1 is SGDLS, CDR2 YYNGEE, per germline. The CDR3 sequence is CASSVVGNTEQFF. CDR3 coding DNA: TGTGCCAGCAGCGTAGTCGGTAACACTGAGCAGTTCTTC.

This clonotype occurred a few times. The chain has TRBV20-1 and TRBJ1-2; D call uncertain. Between the trimmed V and J ends, which lost 6 bases and 5 bases, there was a span of 19 bases. The CDR3 has 14 amino acids. CDR1 is DFQATT and CDR2 is SNEGSKA in the germline V gene (reference sequence). CDR3 protein: CSATPRQGSYGYTF. CDR3 nucleotide sequence: TGCAGTGCAACCCCCCGACAAGGTTCTTATGGCTACACCTTC.

The chain is built from TRBV20-1 and TRBJ2-3; no clear D gene. This CDR3 is built from 14 residues. The V and J ends lost 3 bases and 2 bases respectively, with 12 bases between them. In germline, CDR1 is DFQATT, CDR2 SNEGSKA (reference sequence). DNA for the CDR3: TGCAGTGCTAGTGGATCGCCAATCACAGATACGCAGTATTTT. Translated, it gives CSASGSPITDTQYF.

This clonotype was seen a few times. The rearrangement joins TRBV2 to TRBJ1-4; D is perhaps TRBD1 (6 bases). The V end was cut by 6 bases, the J end by 10 bases, with 9 bases between. Germline CDR1 SNHLY, CDR2 FYNNEI. The length of the CDR3 is 11 residues. The CDR3 sequence: CASREGGKLFF. The CDR3 region has the DNA TGTGCCAGCAGGGAGGGGGGAAAACTGTTTTTT.

This sequence joins TRBV27 and TRBJ1-6, with TRBD1 matching 7 bases. The V gene's germline CDR1 is MNHEY and CDR2 SMNVEV (reference sequence). The ends lost 6 bases at V and 7 bases at J; junction bases unmatched: 6. The CDR3 sequence is 14 residues long. The DNA of the CDR3 is TGTGCCAGCAGGCTGGGACAGAGGAATTCACCCCTCCACTTT. This translates into CASRLGQRNSPLHF.

This clonotype turned up a few times. This may arise from a read error, as a much more abundant clone is one base away. This sequence joins TRBV28 and TRBJ1-5; a possible D gene is TRBD1 (6 bases). Per germline, CDR1 MDHEN and CDR2 SYDVKM. Trimming shortened V by 6 bases and J by 1 base, and 16 bases separated the two germline ends. The CDR3 runs 16 residues. The CDR3 DNA sequence: TGTGCCAGCAGCCACCAACAGGGTTTAAGCAATCAGCCCCAGCATTTT. Residues: CASSHQQGLSNQPQHF. The full variable domain, completed using reference TRBV28 and TRBJ1-5, is DVKVTQSSRYLVKRTGEKVFLECVQDMDHENMFWYRQDPGLGLRLIYFSYDVKMKEKGDIPEGYSVSREKKERFSLILESASTNQTSMYLCASSHQQGLSNQPQHFGDGTRLSIL.

This clonotype has ten or more counts. The rearrangement links TRBV28 to TRBJ2-1, with 14 bases fitting TRBD2. In germline, CDR1 is MDHEN, CDR2 SYDVKM. Trimming removed 5 bases from V and 8 bases from J; junction bases left unmatched: 8. CDR3 size: 16 residues. The CDR3 sequence: CASSRPEGLAGDEQFF. The CDR3 DNA reads TGTGCCAGCAGTAGACCAGAGGGACTAGCGGGGGATGAGCAGTTCTTC.

This clonotype showed up just a few times. The chain links TRBV10-3 to TRBJ2-1; D may be TRBD2 (5 bases). From germline, CDR1 is ENHRY and CDR2 SYGVKD. V lost 0 bases and J lost 7, with 19 bases in between. The CDR3 length is 17 residues. For the CDR3, the DNA is TGTGCCATCAGTGAGTCCCCCCGGACTGTCCCTAGGAATGAGCAGTTCTTC. This sequence encodes CAISESPRTVPRNEQFF.

The chain employs TRBV5-4 and TRBJ2-5; 7 nucleotides line up with TRBD1. Per the germline V gene, CDR1 is SGHNT and CDR2 is YYREEE (reference sequence). Unmatched junction bases numbered 6, after V lost 5 bases and J lost 5 bases. The CDR3 consists of 13 residues. This CDR3 is CASSSDRVETQYF. DNA for the CDR3: TGTGCCAGCAGTTCCGACAGGGTGGAGACCCAGTACTTC.

In its sample, this clonotype was seen many times. The V and J genes are TRBV28 and TRBJ1-5; no firm D call. V lost 7 bases and J lost 7, with 14 bases in between. The CDR3 is made up of 13 amino acids. The germline V gene encodes CDR1 MDHEN and CDR2 SYDVKM. The CDR3 DNA is TGTGCCAGCACCATAACAAGTTACCAGCCCCAGCATTTT. It specifies CASTITSYQPQHF.

The V and J genes are TRBV6-4 and TRBJ1-2; 9 nucleotides agree with TRBD1. CDR1 is MRHNA and CDR2 is SNTAGT in the germline V gene. The junction had 7 bases not matched to a gene; V was cut back by 0 bases and J by 8 bases. The CDR3 loop spans 15 amino acids. CDR3 protein: CASSDSGTGSWGYTF. The CDR3, as DNA: TGTGCCAGCAGTGACTCCGGGACAGGGTCGTGGGGCTACACCTTC.

This clonotype was observed a few times. The chain uses TRBV4-1 and TRBJ2-7; D is uncertain. CDR3 size: 15 residues. Looked up from germline, CDR1 is MGHRA and CDR2 is YSYEKL. Trimming shortened V by 0 bases and J by 0 bases, and 9 bases separated the two germline ends. CDR3 nucleotides: TGCGCCAGCAGCCAAGAAATCCAGGTCTCCTACGAGCAGTACTTC. Encoded protein: CASSQEIQVSYEQYF.